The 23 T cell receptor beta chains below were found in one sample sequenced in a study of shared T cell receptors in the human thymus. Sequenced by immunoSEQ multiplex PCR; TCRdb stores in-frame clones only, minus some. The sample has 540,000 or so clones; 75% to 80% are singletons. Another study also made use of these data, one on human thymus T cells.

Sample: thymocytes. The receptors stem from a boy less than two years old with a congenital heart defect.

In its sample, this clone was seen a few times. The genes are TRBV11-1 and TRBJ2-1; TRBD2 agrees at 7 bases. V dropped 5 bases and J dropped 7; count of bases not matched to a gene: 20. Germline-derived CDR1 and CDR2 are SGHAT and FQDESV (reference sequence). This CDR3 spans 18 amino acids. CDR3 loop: CASSARLGLPGRVNEQFF. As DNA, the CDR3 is TGTGCCAGCAGCGCACGCCTGGGACTACCCGGGAGAGTGAATGAGCAGTTCTTC.

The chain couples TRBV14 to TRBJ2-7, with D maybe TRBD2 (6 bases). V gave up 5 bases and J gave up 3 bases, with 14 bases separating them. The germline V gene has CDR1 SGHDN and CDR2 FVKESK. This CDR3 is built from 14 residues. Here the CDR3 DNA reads TGTGCCAGCAGCGTTCGGGGACTTAACTACGAGCAGTACTTC. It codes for CASSVRGLNYEQYF.

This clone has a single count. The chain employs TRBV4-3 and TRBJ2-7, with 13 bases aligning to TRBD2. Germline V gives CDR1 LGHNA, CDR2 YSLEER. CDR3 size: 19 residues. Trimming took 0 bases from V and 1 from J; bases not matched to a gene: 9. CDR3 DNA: TGCGCCAGCAGCCAAGACCGGACTAGCGGGAGTGCCGAATCCTACGAGCAGTACTTC. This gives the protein CASSQDRTSGSAESYEQYF.

The CDR3 reads CASSFADRGPATNEKLFF. CDR3 nucleotide sequence: TGTGCCAGCAGCTTTGCGGACAGGGGCCCCGCAACTAATGAAAAACTGTTTTTT. J is TRBJ1-4 and V is TRBV5-5; TRBD1 agrees at 9 bases. The CDR3 is made up of 18 amino acids. Germline CDR1 is SGHKS and CDR2 is YYEKEE (reference sequence). V was pared by 2 bases and J by 0 bases, with 8 bases of the junction left unmatched.

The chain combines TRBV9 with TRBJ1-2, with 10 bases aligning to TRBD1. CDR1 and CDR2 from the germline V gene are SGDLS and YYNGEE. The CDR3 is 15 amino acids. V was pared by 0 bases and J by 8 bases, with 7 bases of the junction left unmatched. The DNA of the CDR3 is TGTGCCAGCAGCGTAGAGGGGACAGGGGTGAGGGGCTACACCTTC. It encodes CASSVEGTGVRGYTF. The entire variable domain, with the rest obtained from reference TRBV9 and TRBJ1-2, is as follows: DSGVTQTPKHLITATGQRVTLRCSPRSGDLSVYWYQQSLDQGLQFLIQYYNGEERAKGNILERFSAQQFPDLHSELNLSSLELGDSALYFCASSVEGTGVRGYTFGSGTRLTVV.

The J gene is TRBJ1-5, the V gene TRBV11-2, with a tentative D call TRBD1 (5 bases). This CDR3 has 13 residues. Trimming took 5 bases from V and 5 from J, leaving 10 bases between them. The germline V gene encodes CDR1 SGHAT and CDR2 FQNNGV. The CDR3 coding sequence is TGTGCCAGCAGCCGACCAGGGCATCAGCCCCAGCATTTT. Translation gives CASSRPGHQPQHF.

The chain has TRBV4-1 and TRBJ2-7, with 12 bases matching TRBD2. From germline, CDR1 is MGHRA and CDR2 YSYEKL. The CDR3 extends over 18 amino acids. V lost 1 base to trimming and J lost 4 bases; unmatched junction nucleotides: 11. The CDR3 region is CASSQGLAGDVGSYEQYF. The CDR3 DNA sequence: TGCGCCAGCAGCCAAGGACTAGCGGGAGATGTGGGGTCATACGAGCAGTACTTC.

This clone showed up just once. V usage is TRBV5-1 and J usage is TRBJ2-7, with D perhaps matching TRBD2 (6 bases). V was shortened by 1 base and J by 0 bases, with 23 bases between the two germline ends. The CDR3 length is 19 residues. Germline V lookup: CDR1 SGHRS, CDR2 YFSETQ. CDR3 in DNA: TGCGCCAGCAGCTTGAAATCCCCCCCCCTCCTAGCGCTCTCCTACGAGCAGTACTTC. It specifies CASSLKSPPLLALSYEQYF.

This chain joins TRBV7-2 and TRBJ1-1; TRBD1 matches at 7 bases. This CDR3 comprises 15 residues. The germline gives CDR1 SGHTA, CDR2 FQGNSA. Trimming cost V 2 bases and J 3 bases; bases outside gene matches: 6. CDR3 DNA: TGTGCCAGCAGCTTACCCGGGACAGAGGACACTGAAGCTTTCTTT. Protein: CASSLPGTEDTEAFF.

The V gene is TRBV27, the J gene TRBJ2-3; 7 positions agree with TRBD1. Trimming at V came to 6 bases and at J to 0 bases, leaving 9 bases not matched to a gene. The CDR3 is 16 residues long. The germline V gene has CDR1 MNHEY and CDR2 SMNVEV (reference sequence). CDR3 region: CASRPLGTDSTDTQYF. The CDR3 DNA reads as TGTGCCAGCAGACCATTAGGGACAGATAGCACAGATACGCAGTATTTT.

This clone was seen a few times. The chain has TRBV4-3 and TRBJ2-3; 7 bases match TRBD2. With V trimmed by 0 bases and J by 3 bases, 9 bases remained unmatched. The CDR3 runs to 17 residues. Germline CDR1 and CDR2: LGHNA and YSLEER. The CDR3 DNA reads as TGCGCCAGCAGCCAAGATATGAGCGGGAAGGCGACAGATACGCAGTATTTT. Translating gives CASSQDMSGKATDTQYF.

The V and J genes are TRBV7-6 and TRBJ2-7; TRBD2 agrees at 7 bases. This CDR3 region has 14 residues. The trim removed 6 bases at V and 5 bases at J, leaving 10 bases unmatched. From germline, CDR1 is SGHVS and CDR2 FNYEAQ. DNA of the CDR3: TGTGCCAGCAGTAGACGGGGGGATTTAGACGAGCAGTACTTC. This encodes CASSRRGDLDEQYF.

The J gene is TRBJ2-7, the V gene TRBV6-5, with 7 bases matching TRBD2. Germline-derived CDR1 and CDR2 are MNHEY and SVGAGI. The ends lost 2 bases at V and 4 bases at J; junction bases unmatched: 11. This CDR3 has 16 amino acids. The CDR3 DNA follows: TGTGCCAGCAGTTACCACGAGCTAGCGGACCAATACGAGCAGTACTTC. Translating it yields CASSYHELADQYEQYF.

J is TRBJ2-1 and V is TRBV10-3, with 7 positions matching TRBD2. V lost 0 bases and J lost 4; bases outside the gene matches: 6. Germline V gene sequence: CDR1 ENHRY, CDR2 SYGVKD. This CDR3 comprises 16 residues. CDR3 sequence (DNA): TGTGCCATCAGTGAGTCGGGCGGGAGACCTTACAATGAGCAGTTCTTC. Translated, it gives CAISESGGRPYNEQFF.

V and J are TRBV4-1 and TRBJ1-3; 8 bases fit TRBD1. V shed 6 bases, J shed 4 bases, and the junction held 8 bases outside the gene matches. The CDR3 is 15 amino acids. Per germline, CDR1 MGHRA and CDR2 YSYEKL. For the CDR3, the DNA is TGCGCCAGCAGTTACGACAGGGGTAAAGGAAACACCATATATTTT. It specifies CASSYDRGKGNTIYF.

This CDR3 is CASRMGSGNQPQHF. The DNA for the CDR3 is TGTGCCAGCAGGATGGGCTCAGGCAATCAGCCCCAGCATTTT. The gene calls are TRBV6-1 and TRBJ1-5; no reliable D call. The V end lost 6 bases, the J end lost 2 bases, and 11 bases lay between the germline ends. Germline V gene sequence: CDR1 MNHNS, CDR2 SASEGT. CDR3 length equals 14 residues.

The CDR3 loop reads CASSPQAGMNTEAFF. The CDR3 DNA reads TGCGCCAGCAGCCCCCAGGCAGGGATGAACACTGAAGCTTTCTTT. The chain is built from TRBV4-1 and TRBJ1-1, with D maybe TRBD1 (5 bases). Germline V gene data show CDR1 as MGHRA and CDR2 as YSYEKL. Trimming pared 4 bases from V and 0 bases from J, leaving 12 bases between. The CDR3 extends over 15 amino acids.

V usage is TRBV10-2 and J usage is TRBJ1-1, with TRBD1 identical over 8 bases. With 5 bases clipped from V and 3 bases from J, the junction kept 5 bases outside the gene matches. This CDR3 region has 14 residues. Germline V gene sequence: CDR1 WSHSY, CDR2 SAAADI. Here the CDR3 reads CASSIGQGDTEAFF. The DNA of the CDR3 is TGCGCCAGCAGTATAGGACAGGGCGACACTGAAGCTTTCTTT.

The CDR3 loop is CASSLRLATVTDTQYF. CDR3 DNA sequence: TGTGCCAGCAGCCTAAGACTAGCAACCGTCACAGATACGCAGTATTTT. The V call is TRBV28, the J call TRBJ2-3, with TRBD2 matching 7 bases. V gave up 6 bases and J gave up 2 bases; unmatched junction bases: 11. CDR1 MDHEN and CDR2 SYDVKM come from the germline V gene. The CDR3 has 16 residues. Filled out from reference TRBV28 and TRBJ2-3, the complete variable domain reads DVKVTQSSRYLVKRTGEKVFLECVQDMDHENMFWYRQDPGLGLRLIYFSYDVKMKEKGDIPEGYSVSREKKERFSLILESASTNQTSMYLCASSLRLATVTDTQYFGPGTRLTVL.

The CDR3 DNA reads as TGTGCCAGCAGCTTAACCTATCGACTAGCGGGAGGAGGTAGCTACGAGCAGTACTTC. The encoded protein is CASSLTYRLAGGGSYEQYF. The chain employs TRBV7-2 and TRBJ2-7, with 13 bases aligning to TRBD2. After removal of 2 bases from V and 3 bases from J, the junction contained 13 bases not matched to a gene. The germline V gene encodes CDR1 SGHTA and CDR2 FQGNSA. The CDR3 is 19 amino acids.

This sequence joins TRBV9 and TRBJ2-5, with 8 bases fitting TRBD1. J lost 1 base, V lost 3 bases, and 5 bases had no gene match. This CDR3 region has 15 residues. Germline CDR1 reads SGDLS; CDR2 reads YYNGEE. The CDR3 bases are TGTGCCAGCAGCGGTGACAGGGGACGCCAAGAGACCCAGTACTTC. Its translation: CASSGDRGRQETQYF.

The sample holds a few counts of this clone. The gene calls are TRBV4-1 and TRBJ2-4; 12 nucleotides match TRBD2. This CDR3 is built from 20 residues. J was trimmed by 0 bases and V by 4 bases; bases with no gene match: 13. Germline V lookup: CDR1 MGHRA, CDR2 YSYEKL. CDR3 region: CASSRTGLAGGDLAKNIQYF. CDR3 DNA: TGCGCCAGCAGCCGGACGGGCCTAGCGGGAGGGGATCTAGCCAAAAACATTCAGTACTTC.

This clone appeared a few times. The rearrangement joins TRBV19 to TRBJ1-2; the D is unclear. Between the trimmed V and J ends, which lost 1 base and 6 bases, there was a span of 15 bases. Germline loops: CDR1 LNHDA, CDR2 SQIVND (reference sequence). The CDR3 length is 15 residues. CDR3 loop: CASSIVYTVGDGYTF. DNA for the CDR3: TGTGCCAGTAGTATAGTTTATACAGTGGGCGATGGCTACACCTTC.